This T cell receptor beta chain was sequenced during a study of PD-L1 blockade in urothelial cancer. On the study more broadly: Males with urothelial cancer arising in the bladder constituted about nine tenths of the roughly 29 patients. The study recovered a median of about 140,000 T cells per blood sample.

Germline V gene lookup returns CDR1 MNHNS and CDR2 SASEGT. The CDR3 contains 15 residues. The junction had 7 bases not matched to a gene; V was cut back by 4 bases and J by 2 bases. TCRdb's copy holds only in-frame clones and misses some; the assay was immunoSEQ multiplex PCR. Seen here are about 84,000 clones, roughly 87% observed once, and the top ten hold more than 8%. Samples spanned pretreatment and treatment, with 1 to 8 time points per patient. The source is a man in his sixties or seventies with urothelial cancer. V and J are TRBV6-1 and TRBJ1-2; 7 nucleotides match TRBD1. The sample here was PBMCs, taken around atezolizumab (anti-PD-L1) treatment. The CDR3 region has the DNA TGTGCCAGCAGTGCCCTCGGGACAGTAAACTATGGCTACACCTTC. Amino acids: CASSALGTVNYGYTF.